The 32 T cell receptor beta chains in this list originate from one sample, sequenced in a study of blood T cell repertoires in COVID-19. This table comes from immunoSEQ multiplex PCR, and its TCRdb copy is limited to in-frame clones, with some not included. The sample gives about 300,000 clones, around 90% of which show up once; approximately 5.2% is in the top ten. The sample was PBMCs or T cells enriched from blood (not recorded which). The origin of the receptors is a man aged 60 to 75 who had recovered from COVID-19.

The V gene is TRBV28, the J gene TRBJ1-3; possibly TRBD1 for D (5 bases). Germline lookup yields CDR1 MDHEN and CDR2 SYDVKM. The length of the CDR3 is 15 residues. The V and J ends lost 3 bases and 0 bases respectively, with 9 bases between them. The CDR3, as DNA: TGTGCCAGCAGTTTCGGGGGAAGCTCTGGAAACACCATATATTTT. It encodes CASSFGGSSGNTIYF.

This clone was detected only once. The V gene is TRBV5-4, the J gene TRBJ1-2; a possible D gene is TRBD1 (5 bases). V was pared by 0 bases and J by 0 bases, with 9 bases between. This CDR3 region has 15 residues. Germline CDR1 reads SGHNT; CDR2 reads YYREEE (reference sequence). CDR3 sequence (DNA): TGTGCCAGCAGCTTGGGGGGCGGCCCTAACTATGGCTACACCTTC. Its translation: CASSLGGGPNYGYTF.

CDR3 in DNA: TGCAGCGCGGGGACAGGGCAGGAGACCCAGTACTTC. Its protein is CSAGTGQETQYF. The V and J genes are TRBV29-1 and TRBJ2-5; the match to TRBD1 covers 9 bases. Germline lookup yields CDR1 SQVTM and CDR2 ANQGSEA. V lost 7 bases and J lost 5; bases outside the gene matches: 5. The CDR3 extends over 12 amino acids.

This clone was seen a handful of times. The chain joins TRBV3-1 (or the pseudogene TRBV3-2) to TRBJ2-7; D call uncertain. V was pared by 2 bases and J by 3 bases, with 17 bases between. This CDR3 spans 16 amino acids. Germline CDR1 and CDR2: LGHDT and YNNKEL (reference sequence). Here the CDR3 reads CASSQSHSLYYYEQYF. The CDR3 region has the DNA TGTGCCAGCAGCCAATCACACTCACTGTACTACTACGAGCAGTACTTC.

The J gene is TRBJ2-2, the V gene TRBV28, with 9 bases aligning to TRBD1. The V and J ends lost 5 bases and 7 bases, in that order; junction bases with no gene match: 8. The germline CDR1 and CDR2 sequences are MDHEN and SYDVKM. The CDR3 has 15 amino acids. The DNA of the CDR3 is TGTGCCAGCAGTGAGACCGGGACAGGGAACGGGGAGCTGTTTTTT. Protein product: CASSETGTGNGELFF.

The chain links TRBV7-8 to TRBJ1-5; perhaps TRBD1 as D (6 bases). Germline V gene data show CDR1 as SGHVS and CDR2 as FQNEAQ. The CDR3 loop spans 15 amino acids. V was clipped by 3 bases and J by 6 bases, with 15 bases between them. The CDR3 nucleotides read TGTGCCAGCAGCTTTAGGGGGGGCTTGGGTCAGCCCCAGCATTTT. Protein: CASSFRGGLGQPQHF.

This chain links TRBV10-2 with TRBJ1-4, with D possibly matching TRBD1 (6 bases). The CDR3 has 13 residues. V shed 8 bases and J shed 10 bases, with 17 bases lying between them. The germline gives CDR1 WSHSY, CDR2 SAAADI. The CDR3 protein is CASRAGDTGKLFF. CDR3 DNA sequence: TGCGCCAGCCGGGCAGGGGACACGGGAAAACTGTTTTTT.

The chain carries TRBV29-1 and TRBJ2-1, with 10 bases aligning to TRBD2. V gave up 7 bases and J gave up 13 bases; unmatched junction bases: 7. The CDR3 extends over 11 amino acids. Per germline, CDR1 SQVTM and CDR2 ANQGSEA. CDR3 nucleotide sequence: TGCAGCGCCTCTAGCGGGAGACACCAGTTCTTC. It encodes CSASSGRHQFF.

As regards this clone: The identical CDR3 is also encoded by other nucleotide sequences in the sample. The chain combines TRBV9 with TRBJ2-1; the match to TRBD1 covers 9 bases. The germline V gene encodes CDR1 SGDLS and CDR2 YYNGEE. V lost 3 bases, J lost 3 bases, and 4 bases stayed unmatched. This CDR3 has 15 amino acids. This chain's CDR3 is CASSATGGIYNEQFF. The CDR3 bases are TGTGCCAGCAGCGCAACAGGGGGCATCTACAATGAGCAGTTCTTC.

The rearrangement joins TRBV9 to TRBJ2-5; D remains unclear. V lost 1 base and J lost 5, with 9 bases in between. Germline values: CDR1 SGDLS, CDR2 YYNGEE. The length of the CDR3 is 13 residues. As DNA, the CDR3 is TGTGCCAGCAGCGTAATGCTCGGGGAGACCCAGTACTTC. Its translation: CASSVMLGETQYF.

The genes are TRBV2 and TRBJ2-1; no clear D. Per the germline V gene, CDR1 is SNHLY and CDR2 is FYNNEI. This CDR3 is 13 amino acids long. V was cut by 1 base and J by 6 bases, with 7 bases left in between. The CDR3 DNA sequence: TGTGCCAGCAGTGAAGTTAGTATCAATGAGCAGTTCTTC. This gives the protein CASSEVSINEQFF.

V and J are TRBV5-1 and TRBJ2-3, with D perhaps matching TRBD1 (5 bases). This CDR3 contains 13 residues. Trimming shortened V by 0 bases and J by 5 bases, and 7 bases separated the two germline ends. Per the germline V gene, CDR1 is SGHRS and CDR2 is YFSETQ. The CDR3 bases are TGCGCCAGCAGCTTGGAGGGGCTAGATACGCAGTATTTT. Translated, it gives CASSLEGLDTQYF.

The chain links TRBV27 to TRBJ1-2; D not resolved. The germline V gene has CDR1 MNHEY and CDR2 SMNVEV (reference sequence). V was trimmed by 6 bases and J by 3 bases, leaving 14 bases between them. This CDR3 region has 14 residues. The CDR3 DNA follows: TGTGCCAGCAGGAGAGGCGGCGGAGACTATGGCTACACCTTC. This sequence encodes CASRRGGGDYGYTF.

The rearrangement joins TRBV27 to TRBJ2-1, with 7 bases aligning to TRBD2. CDR1 is MNHEY, CDR2 SMNVEV, per germline (reference sequence). The CDR3 is 16 amino acids. The V gene end was trimmed by 1 base and the J gene end by 7 bases; junction bases not matched to a gene: 10. The CDR3 coding sequence is TGTGCCAGCAGTTTATATACTAGCGCACGTAATAATGAGCAGTTCTTC. It encodes CASSLYTSARNNEQFF.

The V call is TRBV3-1 (or the pseudogene TRBV3-2), the J call TRBJ2-5; TRBD2 aligns across 9 bases. The CDR3 spans 16 residues. CDR1 is LGHDT and CDR2 is YNNKEL in the germline V gene (reference sequence). The junction had 7 bases not matched to a gene; V was cut back by 1 base and J by 4 bases. CDR3 sequence reads: CASSQGSGRVGETQYF. The CDR3 DNA follows: TGTGCCAGCAGCCAAGGTAGCGGGAGAGTAGGAGAGACCCAGTACTTC.

V and J are TRBV5-6 and TRBJ1-6, with a possible D match to TRBD1 (6 bases). The ends were cut back, 4 bases at V and 7 bases at J, with 12 bases in the middle. CDR3 size: 14 residues. Germline V gene lookup returns CDR1 SGHDT and CDR2 YYEEEE. In DNA, the CDR3 is TGTGCCAGCAGCGTCGGACAGTACAATTCACCCCTCCACTTT. Translated: CASSVGQYNSPLHF. Full variable domain (remainder filled in from reference TRBV5-6 and TRBJ1-6): DAGVTQSPTHLIKTRGQQVTLRCSPKSGHDTVSWYQQALGQGPQFIFQYYEEEERQRGNFPDRFSGHQFPNYSSELNVNALLLGDSALYLCASSVGQYNSPLHFGNGTRLTVT.

The chain couples TRBV5-1 to TRBJ2-2; no clear D gene. CDR1 is SGHRS and CDR2 is YFSETQ in the germline V gene. This CDR3 region has 13 residues. The ends were cut back, 6 bases at V and 4 bases at J, with 10 bases in the middle. CDR3 DNA sequence: TGCGCCAGCACCCAACAAGTCACCGGGGAGCTGTTTTTT. Translated, it gives CASTQQVTGELFF.

The rearrangement uses TRBV12-5 and TRBJ1-3, with TRBD1 as a possible D gene (6 bases). The length of the CDR3 is 22 residues. Trimming shortened V by 0 bases and J by 0 bases, and 27 bases separated the two germline ends. Germline V gives CDR1 LGHNT, CDR2 FRNRAP. The DNA for the CDR3 is TGTGCTAGTGGTTTGGTACACAGGGTGACTGGGAACACTCCTAACTCTGGAAACACCATATATTTT. Its translation is CASGLVHRVTGNTPNSGNTIYF.

This sequence joins TRBV11-3 and TRBJ2-1; D might be TRBD2 (6 bases). Between the trimmed V and J ends, which lost 11 bases and 0 bases, there was a span of 11 bases. Germline CDR1 is SGHNT and CDR2 is YENEEA. The CDR3 has 13 amino acids. In DNA form, the CDR3 reads TGTGCCCCCAGCGGGTACTCCTACAATGAGCAGTTCTTC. It codes for CAPSGYSYNEQFF.

The chain combines TRBV19 with TRBJ2-5; D perhaps matches TRBD1 (6 bases). CDR1 and CDR2 from the germline V gene are LNHDA and SQIVND (reference sequence). The CDR3 sequence is 17 residues long. V lost 4 bases and J 4 bases, leaving 22 bases between the germline ends. The CDR3 bases are TGTGCCAGTAGTACCCTCGACAGGCCCCAGCCGGGAGAGACCCAGTACTTC. Translated: CASSTLDRPQPGETQYF.

This clone has just one count. The chain uses TRBV19 and TRBJ2-6, with 9 bases matching TRBD1. Losses at the gene ends were 4 bases for V and 4 bases for J; bases not matched to a gene: 11. Germline lookup yields CDR1 LNHDA and CDR2 SQIVND (reference sequence). The CDR3 spans 18 residues. The CDR3 loop is CASSRDGTGLRGANVLTF. CDR3 bases: TGTGCCAGTAGTAGGGATGGGACAGGGCTAAGAGGGGCCAACGTCCTGACTTTC.

The chain is built from TRBV3-1 (or the pseudogene TRBV3-2) and TRBJ2-3, with 8 bases lining up with TRBD2. The CDR3 extends over 15 amino acids. V dropped 5 bases and J dropped 0; count of bases not matched to a gene: 4. Looked up from germline, CDR1 is LGHDT and CDR2 is YNNKEL (reference sequence). CDR3 nucleotides: TGTGCCAGCAGCTATAGCGGGGCTAGCACAGATACGCAGTATTTT. Translating gives CASSYSGASTDTQYF.

V gene TRBV19 combines with J gene TRBJ1-1; 12 bases line up with TRBD1. CDR1 and CDR2 from the germline V gene are LNHDA and SQIVND (reference sequence). The CDR3 sequence is 16 residues long. V was pared by 5 bases and J by 5 bases, with 9 bases of the junction left unmatched. The CDR3 protein is CASSQRPGQGATEAFF. The CDR3 DNA reads as TGTGCCAGTAGTCAGAGACCGGGACAGGGGGCTACTGAAGCTTTCTTT.

The rearrangement joins TRBV3-1 (or the pseudogene TRBV3-2) to TRBJ1-3; 7 bases align to TRBD1. Looked up from germline, CDR1 is LGHDT and CDR2 is YNNKEL (reference sequence). The trim removed 4 bases at V and 2 bases at J, leaving 8 bases unmatched. The CDR3 loop spans 16 amino acids. CDR3 in amino acids: CASSRDSLIAGNTIYF. The CDR3 DNA is TGTGCCAGCAGCCGGGACAGCCTAATCGCTGGAAACACCATATATTTT.

This clone is a singleton in its sample. The chain recombines TRBV4-1 with TRBJ1-2; 8 bases fit TRBD1. This CDR3 is built from 14 residues. Trimming cost V 4 bases and J 4 bases; bases outside gene matches: 5. Per germline, CDR1 MGHRA and CDR2 YSYEKL. In nucleotides, the CDR3 is TGCGCCAGCAGCCCCCAAACAGGGGGCTATGGCTACACCTTC. It is translated as CASSPQTGGYGYTF.

Details on this clone: A junction boundary mismatches the germline segment, possibly from a read error. The chain carries TRBV6-4 and TRBJ2-1; weak D call: TRBD1 (6 bases). This CDR3 has 13 residues. CDR1 is MRHNA, CDR2 SNTAGT, per germline. CDR3 nucleotide sequence: TGTGCCAGCAGTGAGCAGACCAGGGGACCCTTGCTCTTC. Protein product: CASSEQTRGPLLF.

This clone was detected only a few times. The CDR3 is CASSGPKETQYF. The CDR3 region has the DNA TGTGCCAGCAGTGGGCCCAAGGAGACCCAGTACTTC. This chain joins TRBV2 and TRBJ2-5; no clear D. V lost 4 bases, J lost 5 bases, and 8 bases lay in between. CDR1 is SNHLY and CDR2 is FYNNEI in the germline V gene. CDR3 length: 12 amino acids.

The chain has TRBV19 and TRBJ1-5; 10 positions match TRBD1. The CDR3 runs to 16 residues. Trimming took 5 bases from V and 2 from J; bases not matched to a gene: 6. CDR1 is LNHDA and CDR2 is SQIVND in the germline V gene (reference sequence). The CDR3 sequence is CASSPRDRGGNQPQHF. CDR3 nucleotides: TGTGCCAGTAGTCCAAGGGACAGGGGAGGCAATCAGCCCCAGCATTTT.

V is TRBV4-2 and J is TRBJ2-7, with 8 bases lining up with TRBD1. Germline V gene data show CDR1 as LGHNA and CDR2 as YNFKEQ. The CDR3 consists of 15 residues. With 1 base clipped from V and 4 bases from J, the junction kept 6 bases outside the gene matches. The CDR3 bases are TGTGCCAGCAGCCAAGGAGGACAGGGTGTTTACGAGCAGTACTTC. Translating gives CASSQGGQGVYEQYF.

This rearrangement joins TRBV7-9 to TRBJ2-1; 9 nucleotides agree with TRBD2. The CDR3 has 15 amino acids. Looked up from germline, CDR1 is SEHNR and CDR2 is FQNEAQ (reference sequence). Trimming removed 1 base from V and 8 bases from J; junction bases left unmatched: 6. CDR3 sequence: CASSLDGGRAYEQFF. CDR3 nucleotide sequence: TGTGCCAGCAGCTTAGACGGCGGGAGGGCCTATGAGCAGTTCTTC.

The chain recombines TRBV19 with TRBJ1-4; perhaps TRBD1 as D (5 bases). Germline V gives CDR1 LNHDA, CDR2 SQIVND (reference sequence). The CDR3 covers 16 residues. The V and J ends lost 5 bases and 7 bases respectively, with 20 bases between them. CDR3 in amino acids: CASSPLSGRASEKLFF. The CDR3 bases are TGTGCCAGTAGTCCCCTTTCGGGCAGGGCCAGTGAAAAACTGTTTTTT.

In this sample, this clone turned up once. The V gene is TRBV5-6, the J gene TRBJ1-1; unclear D gene. The CDR3 loop spans 12 amino acids. V shed 4 bases and J shed 6 bases, with 10 bases lying between them. CDR1 is SGHDT and CDR2 is YYEEEE in the germline V gene. CDR3 sequence (DNA): TGTGCCAGCAGCCGAGCGGTGGCTGAAGCTTTCTTT. Its translation is CASSRAVAEAFF.